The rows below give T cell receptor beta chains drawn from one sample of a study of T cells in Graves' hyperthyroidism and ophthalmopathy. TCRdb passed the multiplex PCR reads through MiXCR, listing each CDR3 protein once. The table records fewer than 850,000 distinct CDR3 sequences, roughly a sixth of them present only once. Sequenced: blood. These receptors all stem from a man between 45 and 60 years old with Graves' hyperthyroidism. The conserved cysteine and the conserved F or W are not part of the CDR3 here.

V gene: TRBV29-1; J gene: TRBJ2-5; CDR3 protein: SVVARDQGATQY
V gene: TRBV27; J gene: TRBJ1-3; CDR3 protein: ASSSGQPGRNTIY
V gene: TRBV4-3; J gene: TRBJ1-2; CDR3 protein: ASSQGQGAPLRDYGYT
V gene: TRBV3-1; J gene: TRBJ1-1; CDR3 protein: ASSHRFRGGTEAF
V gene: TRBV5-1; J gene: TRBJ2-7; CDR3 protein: ASSLDGTGSRIEQY
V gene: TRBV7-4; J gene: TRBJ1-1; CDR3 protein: ASSPWAENTEAF
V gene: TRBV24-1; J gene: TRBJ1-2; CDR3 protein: ATSDAPGVRGYGYT
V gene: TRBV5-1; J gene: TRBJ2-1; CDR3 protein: ASTSGTHSYNEQF
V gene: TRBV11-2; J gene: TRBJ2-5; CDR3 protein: ASSQPLAGVKETQY
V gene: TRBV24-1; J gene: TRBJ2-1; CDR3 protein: ATSDRSPGQGYNEQF
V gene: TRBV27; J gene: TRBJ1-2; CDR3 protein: ASSPSDTRRDGYT
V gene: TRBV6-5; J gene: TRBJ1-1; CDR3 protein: ASSSSPTPTGMAF
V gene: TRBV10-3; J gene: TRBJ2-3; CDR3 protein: ASRRRFSPLAGGTDTQY
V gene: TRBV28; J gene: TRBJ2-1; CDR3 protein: ASSFTGLNEQF
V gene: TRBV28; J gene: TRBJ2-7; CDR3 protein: ASRLAGFYEQY
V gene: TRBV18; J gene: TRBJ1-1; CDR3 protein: ASSQDRMNTEAF
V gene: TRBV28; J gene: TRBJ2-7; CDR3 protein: ASSTGPGQGFYEQY
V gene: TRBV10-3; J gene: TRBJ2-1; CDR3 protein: AISESLGARSNEQF
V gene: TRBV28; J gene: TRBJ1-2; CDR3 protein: ASSIQGAGGYT
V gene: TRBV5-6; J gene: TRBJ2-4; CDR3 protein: ASGKDLAKNIQY
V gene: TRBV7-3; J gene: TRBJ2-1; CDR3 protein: ASSRGGFSYNEQF
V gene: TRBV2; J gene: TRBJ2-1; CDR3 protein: ASTMGLAGENEQF
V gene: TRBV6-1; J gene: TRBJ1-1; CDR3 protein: ASSYWDKNTEAF
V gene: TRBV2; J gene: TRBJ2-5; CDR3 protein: ASSESTSGRGAQY
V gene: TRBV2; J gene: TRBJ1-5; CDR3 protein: ASTGQGWQPQH
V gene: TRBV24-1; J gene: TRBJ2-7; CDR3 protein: ATSSTDRAYEQY
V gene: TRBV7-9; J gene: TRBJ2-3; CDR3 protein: ASSLLALQY
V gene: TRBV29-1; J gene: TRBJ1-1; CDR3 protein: SVTGQLMNTEAF
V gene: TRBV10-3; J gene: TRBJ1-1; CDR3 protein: AISETGVAEAF
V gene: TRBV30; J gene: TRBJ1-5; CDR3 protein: AWSVGANQPQH
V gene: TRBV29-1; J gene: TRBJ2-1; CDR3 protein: SVKREGNEQF
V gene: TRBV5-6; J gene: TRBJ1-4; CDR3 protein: ASSSGVEKLF
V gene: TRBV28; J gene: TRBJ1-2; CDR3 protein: ASSFSGRGLRYGYT
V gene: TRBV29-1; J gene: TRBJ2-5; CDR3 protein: SVEDAIIGSQY
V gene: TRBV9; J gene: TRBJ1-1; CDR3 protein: ASSVDSLRREAF
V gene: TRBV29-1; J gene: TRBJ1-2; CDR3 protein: SVEGSQGFNYGYT
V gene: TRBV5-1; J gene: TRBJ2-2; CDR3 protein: ASSFRTGANTGELF
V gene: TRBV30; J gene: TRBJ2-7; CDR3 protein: AWSSDLAGGIYEQY
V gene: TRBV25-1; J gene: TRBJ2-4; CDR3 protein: ASEGRTTAAMDIQY
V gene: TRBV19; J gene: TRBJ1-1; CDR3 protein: ASSIDRAGENTEAF
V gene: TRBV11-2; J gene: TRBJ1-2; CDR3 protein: ASSLVEFGSLGYT
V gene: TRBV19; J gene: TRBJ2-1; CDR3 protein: ASNVVGADYNEQF
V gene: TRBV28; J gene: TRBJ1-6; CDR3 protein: ASRPTPDRGRSPLH
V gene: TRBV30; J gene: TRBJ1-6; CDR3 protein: TWSREGASYNSPLH
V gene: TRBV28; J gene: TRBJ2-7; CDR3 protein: ASSLPGGSYEQY
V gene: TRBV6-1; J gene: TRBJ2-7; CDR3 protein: ASSSPGLTHHLNEQY
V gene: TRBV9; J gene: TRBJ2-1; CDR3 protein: ASTLGGTNEQF
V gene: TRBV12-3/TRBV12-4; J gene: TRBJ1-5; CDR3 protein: ASSLGFQPQH
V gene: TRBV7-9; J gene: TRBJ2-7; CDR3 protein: ASSFTGTYDEQY
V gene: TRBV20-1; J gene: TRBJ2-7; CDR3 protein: SAREETGGIGGEQY
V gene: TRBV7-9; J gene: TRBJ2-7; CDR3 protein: ASSPNTGLYEQY
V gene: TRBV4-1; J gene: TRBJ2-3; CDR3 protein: ASSQPQDTTDTQY
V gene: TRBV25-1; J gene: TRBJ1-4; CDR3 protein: ASSEFPRGSTNEKLF
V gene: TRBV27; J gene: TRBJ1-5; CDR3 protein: ASRPIRDNSNQPQH
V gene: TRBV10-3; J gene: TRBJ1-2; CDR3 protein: AISEPGQGVNYGYT